The clone carrying this T cell receptor (beta chain) has only a few counts. This sample was taken from a study of blood T cell repertoires in COVID-19. Study information: There were acute and convalescent COVID-19 samples, and they came from the United States, Italy and Spain. T cells, B-cell-depleted T cells, or PBMCs supplied cDNA or gDNA.

As originally analysed: By means of reference gene primer amplification, nucleated cell counts were estimated. Measured with immunoSEQ multiplex PCR; TCRdb has only the in-frame clones, and not every one. The DNA gave D and trimming, while V, J and clone size come from that table. The table has some 180,000 clones, about four fifths seen once. The receptor was derived from a woman at least 80 years old with acute or convalescent COVID-19. The material sequenced was peripheral blood.

The CDR3 protein is CASSLQGGDTGELFF. CDR3 DNA sequence: TGTGCCAGCAGCTTGCAGGGAGGGGACACCGGGGAGCTGTTTTTT. This chain links TRBV11-2 with TRBJ2-2; 7 bases map to TRBD2. The trim removed 3 bases at V and 3 bases at J, leaving 4 bases unmatched. Germline V gene sequence: CDR1 SGHAT, CDR2 FQNNGV. The CDR3 spans 15 residues.